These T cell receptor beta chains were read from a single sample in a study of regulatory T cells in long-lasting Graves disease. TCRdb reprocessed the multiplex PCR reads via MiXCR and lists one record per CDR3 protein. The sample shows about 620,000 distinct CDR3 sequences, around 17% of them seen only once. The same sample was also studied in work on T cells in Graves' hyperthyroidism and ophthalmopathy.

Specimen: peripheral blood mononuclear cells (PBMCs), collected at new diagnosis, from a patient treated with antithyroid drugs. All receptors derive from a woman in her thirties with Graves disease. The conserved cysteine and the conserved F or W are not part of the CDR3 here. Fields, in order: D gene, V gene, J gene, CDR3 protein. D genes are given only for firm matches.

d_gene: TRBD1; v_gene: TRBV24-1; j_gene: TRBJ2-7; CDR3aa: ATSEAGTGTYEQY
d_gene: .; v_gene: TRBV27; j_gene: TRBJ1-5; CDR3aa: ASRPAAAAFQPQH
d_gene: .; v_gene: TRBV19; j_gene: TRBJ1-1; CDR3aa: ASSIEGGTEAF
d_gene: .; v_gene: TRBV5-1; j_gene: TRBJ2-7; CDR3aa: ASSLWGADSYEQY
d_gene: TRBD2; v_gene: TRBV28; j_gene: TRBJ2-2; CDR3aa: ASGPLGKNRAGGDTGELF
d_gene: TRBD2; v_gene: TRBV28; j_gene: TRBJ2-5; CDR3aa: ASRHSGTQETQY
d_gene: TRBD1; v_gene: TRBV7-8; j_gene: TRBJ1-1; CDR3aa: ASSGQTGVGEAF
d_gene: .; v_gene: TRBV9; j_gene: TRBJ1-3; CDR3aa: ASSGGNAGNTIY
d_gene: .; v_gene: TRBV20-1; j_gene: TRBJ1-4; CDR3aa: SSAWGQEKLF
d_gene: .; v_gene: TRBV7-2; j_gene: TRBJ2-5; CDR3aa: ASSLQHRQVTQY
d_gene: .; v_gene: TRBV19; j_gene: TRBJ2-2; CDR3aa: ASSITRTVSGELF
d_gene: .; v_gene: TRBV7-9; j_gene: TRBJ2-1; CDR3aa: ASSFSRHYNEQF
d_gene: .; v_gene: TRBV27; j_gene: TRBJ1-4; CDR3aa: ASSPTRGGWGKLL
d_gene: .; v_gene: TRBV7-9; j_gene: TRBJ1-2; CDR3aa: ASSLAWGANYGYT
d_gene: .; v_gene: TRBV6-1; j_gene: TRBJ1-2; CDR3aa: ASRGSASGYGYT
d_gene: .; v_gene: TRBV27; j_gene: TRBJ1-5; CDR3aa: ASALVANQPQH
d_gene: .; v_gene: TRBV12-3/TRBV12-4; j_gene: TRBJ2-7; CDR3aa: ASSLEGRIEYEQY
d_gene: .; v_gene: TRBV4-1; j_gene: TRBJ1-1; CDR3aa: ASSSRRVNTEAF
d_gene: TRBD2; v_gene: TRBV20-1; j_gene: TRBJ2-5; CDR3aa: SARLAGTETQY